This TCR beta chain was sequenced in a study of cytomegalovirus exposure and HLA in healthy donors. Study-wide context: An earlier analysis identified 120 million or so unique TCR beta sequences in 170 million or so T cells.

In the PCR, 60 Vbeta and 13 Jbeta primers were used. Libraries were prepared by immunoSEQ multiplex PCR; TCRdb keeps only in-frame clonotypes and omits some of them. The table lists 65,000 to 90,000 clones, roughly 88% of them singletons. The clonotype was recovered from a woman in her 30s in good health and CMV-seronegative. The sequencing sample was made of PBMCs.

This chain's CDR3 is CSEGADGELFF. In nucleotides, the CDR3 is TGCAGCGAAGGGGCCGACGGGGAGCTGTTTTTT. The chain employs TRBV20-1 and TRBJ2-2, with D possibly TRBD1 on 5 matching bases. Germline CDR1 is DFQATT and CDR2 is SNEGSKA (reference sequence). CDR3 size: 11 residues.